This T cell receptor (beta chain) was sequenced during a study of blood T cell repertoires in COVID-19. Study context: Two negative PCRs, clearance, or symptom resolution were required of recovered Cohort 3 donors. T cells, B-cell-depleted T cells, or PBMCs provided the cDNA or gDNA that served as material.

Clones were read by immunoSEQ multiplex PCR, and TCRdb kept only the in-frame ones, dropping some. The sample carries 300,000 to 450,000 clones, about 90% recorded once. V shed 4 bases and J shed 5 bases, with 12 bases lying between them. The CDR3 is 13 residues long. Germline values: CDR1 SGHNT, CDR2 YYREEE (reference sequence). This clone was picked up one time. Study members were between roughly 18 and 100 years old and lived in some 22 US regions. This chain links TRBV5-4 with TRBJ1-1; TRBD1 might be the D (6 bases). The sequence derives from a man aged 35-49 years in a cohort exposed to, infected with or recovered from COVID-19 (not recorded which). Sequencing was done on a sample of PBMCs or T cells enriched from blood (not recorded which). CDR3 DNA sequence: TGTGCCAGCAGCAGGACAGAGGGAACTGAAGCTTTCTTT. Translating it yields CASSRTEGTEAFF.